Listed below are T cell receptor beta chains from one sample, sequenced in a study of tumor-infiltrating lymphocytes in oesophageal squamous cell carcinoma. From the PCR reads, TCRdb called clonotypes with MiXCR, one entry per CDR3 protein. The table includes roughly 19,000 distinct CDR3 sequences, about 38% detected once. Sequencing was done on a sample of normal esophageal tissue next to the tumor. These receptors came from a male donor with esophageal squamous cell carcinoma. Each CDR3 is given with its conserved first and last residue. The order of the fields is CDR3 DNA, CDR3 protein, D gene, V gene, clone size, J gene. The D gene is left open where the match is weak. Where a row states a size, it is once, few, many or the class of an expanded clone; other rows omit it.

CDR3 DNA: TGTGCCAGCGGGAGCGGGAGGTACGAGCAGTACTTC
CDR3 protein: CASGSGRYEQYF
D gene: TRBD2
V gene: TRBV11-3
clone size: many
J gene: TRBJ2-7

CDR3 DNA: TGTGCCACCAGTGATTTTACCGGGACAGGGTCCTACGAGCAGTTCTTC
CDR3 protein: CATSDFTGTGSYEQFF
D gene: TRBD1
V gene: TRBV24-1
clone size: -
J gene: TRBJ2-1

CDR3 DNA: TGTGCCAGCAGCAAAACTCCAGGGACCGATACGCAGTATTTT
CDR3 protein: CASSKTPGTDTQYF
D gene: -
V gene: TRBV9
clone size: -
J gene: TRBJ2-3

CDR3 DNA: TGTGCCAGCAGGACAGGGGCAACTAATGAAAAACTGTTTTTT
CDR3 protein: CASRTGATNEKLFF
D gene: TRBD1
V gene: TRBV6-1
clone size: few
J gene: TRBJ1-4

CDR3 DNA: TGTGCCAGCAGTTACCGGACTAGCCGGGCCTCAGATACGCAGTATTTT
CDR3 protein: CASSYRTSRASDTQYF
D gene: TRBD2
V gene: TRBV6-2/TRBV6-3
clone size: medium-sized
J gene: TRBJ2-3

CDR3 DNA: -
CDR3 protein: CATSVWLHLRF
D gene: -
V gene: TRBV24-1
clone size: many
J gene: TRBJ2-6

CDR3 DNA: TGTGCCAGCAGTTTAGGGGCAGCTAGCACAGATACGCAGTATTTT
CDR3 protein: CASSLGAASTDTQYF
D gene: -
V gene: TRBV12-3/TRBV12-4
clone size: medium-sized
J gene: TRBJ2-3

CDR3 DNA: TGTGCCAGCAGTTTAGGGGTGGATAGCGGGAGAGCGGGGACCCAGTACTTC
CDR3 protein: CASSLGVDSGRAGTQYF
D gene: TRBD2
V gene: TRBV12-3/TRBV12-4
clone size: -
J gene: TRBJ2-5

CDR3 DNA: TGCGCCAGCAGAGTTACGGGGACAGTTCGATCTCAAGAGACCCAGTACTTC
CDR3 protein: CASRVTGTVRSQETQYF
D gene: TRBD1
V gene: TRBV5-1
clone size: many
J gene: TRBJ2-5

CDR3 DNA: TGTGCCAGCAGCTTAGTTCGGCAGAACAATGAGCAGTTCTTC
CDR3 protein: CASSLVRQNNEQFF
D gene: -
V gene: TRBV11-2
clone size: medium-sized
J gene: TRBJ2-1

CDR3 DNA: TGTGCCACCAGTGACCCCCGACAGGGAGGTCAGCCCCAGCATTTT
CDR3 protein: CATSDPRQGGQPQHF
D gene: TRBD1
V gene: TRBV24-1
clone size: many
J gene: TRBJ1-5

CDR3 DNA: TGTGCCAGCAGTACAGGGTTTTACAACACCGGGGAGCTGTTTTTT
CDR3 protein: CASSTGFYNTGELFF
D gene: -
V gene: TRBV28
clone size: medium-sized
J gene: TRBJ2-2

CDR3 DNA: TGTGCCAGCAGCCGCGACAGGATAAATGAAAAACTGTTTTTT
CDR3 protein: CASSRDRINEKLFF
D gene: -
V gene: TRBV7-2
clone size: few
J gene: TRBJ1-4

CDR3 DNA: TGTGCCAGCAGTCCCCAACAGGGCGCTAACTATGGCTACACCTTC
CDR3 protein: CASSPQQGANYGYTF
D gene: -
V gene: TRBV6-4
clone size: -
J gene: TRBJ1-2

CDR3 DNA: TGTGCCAGCAGCAGGGACAGGGCCACTAATGAAAAACTGTTTTTT
CDR3 protein: CASSRDRATNEKLFF
D gene: TRBD1
V gene: TRBV6-1
clone size: many
J gene: TRBJ1-4

CDR3 DNA: TGTGCCAGCAGCTTAGGAGGAGTAGGTTCCGAGCAGTACTTC
CDR3 protein: CASSLGGVGSEQYF
D gene: -
V gene: TRBV7-6
clone size: -
J gene: TRBJ2-7

CDR3 DNA: TGTGCCAGCAGTTACGGCCTTACTGAAGCTTTCTTT
CDR3 protein: CASSYGLTEAFF
D gene: -
V gene: TRBV6-2/TRBV6-3
clone size: -
J gene: TRBJ1-1

CDR3 DNA: TGCAGTGCTCCTAGGGATTCGGTCAATGAGCAGTTCTTC
CDR3 protein: CSAPRDSVNEQFF
D gene: -
V gene: TRBV20-1
clone size: few
J gene: TRBJ2-1

CDR3 DNA: TGTGCCATCAGCACGGGACAGGGGAACAATGAGCAGTTCTTC
CDR3 protein: CAISTGQGNNEQFF
D gene: TRBD1
V gene: TRBV10-3
clone size: -
J gene: TRBJ2-1

CDR3 DNA: TGTGCCAGCAGCTTAGAGTTTAGCGGGAGAGAGACCCAGTACTTC
CDR3 protein: CASSLEFSGRETQYF
D gene: TRBD2
V gene: TRBV11-2
clone size: -
J gene: TRBJ2-5

CDR3 DNA: TGTGCCAGCAGCCCGGGACAGGGGGCAGGAGAGACCCAGTACTTC
CDR3 protein: CASSPGQGAGETQYF
D gene: TRBD1
V gene: TRBV7-9
clone size: -
J gene: TRBJ2-5

CDR3 DNA: TGTGCCAGCAGTTTAGATTCGGGCCTAGGCAATTCACCCCTCCACTTT
CDR3 protein: CASSLDSGLGNSPLHF
D gene: -
V gene: TRBV12-3/TRBV12-4
clone size: many
J gene: TRBJ1-6

CDR3 DNA: TGTGCCAGCAGTTTAAATGAGACCCAGTACTTC
CDR3 protein: CASSLNETQYF
D gene: -
V gene: TRBV27
clone size: many
J gene: TRBJ2-5

CDR3 DNA: TGTGCCAGCAGCTCCAGGGGGCTAGGGGCCAACGTCCTGACTTTC
CDR3 protein: CASSSRGLGANVLTF
D gene: TRBD1
V gene: TRBV7-6
clone size: -
J gene: TRBJ2-6

CDR3 DNA: TGTGCCAGCAGCCGTTCAGGGAGTAGGCAGACCCAGTACTTC
CDR3 protein: CASSRSGSRQTQYF
D gene: -
V gene: TRBV6-1
clone size: -
J gene: TRBJ2-5

CDR3 DNA: TGTGCCAGCAGGGTTAGCAATCAGCCCCAGCATTTT
CDR3 protein: CASRVSNQPQHF
D gene: -
V gene: TRBV28
clone size: many
J gene: TRBJ1-5

CDR3 DNA: TGTGCCAGCAGTTTCCGCGGACATCTGGGGGAGACCCAGTACTTC
CDR3 protein: CASSFRGHLGETQYF
D gene: -
V gene: TRBV28
clone size: few
J gene: TRBJ2-5

CDR3 DNA: TGTGCCATCGGGGGACAGGGAAAAGAGACCCAGTACTTC
CDR3 protein: CAIGGQGKETQYF
D gene: TRBD1
V gene: TRBV10-3
clone size: few
J gene: TRBJ2-5

CDR3 DNA: TGCGCCAGCAGCTTTGGGCGGGGAGCGAACACCGGGGAGCTGTTTTTT
CDR3 protein: CASSFGRGANTGELFF
D gene: -
V gene: TRBV5-1
clone size: many
J gene: TRBJ2-2

CDR3 DNA: TGTGCCAGCAGCTCGGACAGGGTGGGAGGAGAGCAGTACTTC
CDR3 protein: CASSSDRVGGEQYF
D gene: TRBD1
V gene: TRBV7-4
clone size: -
J gene: TRBJ2-7

CDR3 DNA: TGTGCCAGCAGTTTTCTCGGAACAGGACCAGGGGAGACCCAGTACTTC
CDR3 protein: CASSFLGTGPGETQYF
D gene: -
V gene: TRBV27
clone size: few
J gene: TRBJ2-5

CDR3 DNA: TGTGCCAGCAGCTTAGTCCTAGCGGGATATGTTGAGCAGTTCTTC
CDR3 protein: CASSLVLAGYVEQFF
D gene: TRBD2
V gene: TRBV7-8
clone size: -
J gene: TRBJ2-1

CDR3 DNA: TGTGCCAGCAGTTCGTTGATGGGTAGAGACACTGAAGCTTTCTTT
CDR3 protein: CASSSLMGRDTEAFF
D gene: -
V gene: TRBV6-1
clone size: many
J gene: TRBJ1-1

CDR3 DNA: TGTGCCAGTAGTATAGTCACTAGCGGGTCTACGCAGTATTTT
CDR3 protein: CASSIVTSGSTQYF
D gene: TRBD2
V gene: TRBV19
clone size: many
J gene: TRBJ2-3

CDR3 DNA: TGTGCCAGTAGAAACAGGGGTTTGAACACTGAAGCTTTCTTT
CDR3 protein: CASRNRGLNTEAFF
D gene: TRBD1
V gene: TRBV19
clone size: many
J gene: TRBJ1-1

CDR3 DNA: TGCGCCAGCAGTCGGCCGGACAGTCACGAGACCCAGTACTTC
CDR3 protein: CASSRPDSHETQYF
D gene: -
V gene: TRBV23-1
clone size: -
J gene: TRBJ2-5

CDR3 DNA: TGTGCCAGCTCCGCGTTGGGGTACGAGCAGTACTTT
CDR3 protein: CASSALGYEQYF
D gene: -
V gene: TRBV18
clone size: few
J gene: TRBJ1-6